The sequence of this T cell receptor beta chain was determined in a study of cytotoxic CD8 clonotypes in ibrutinib-treated CLL. On the study more broadly: Mean values per sample were some 250,000 productive templates and under 100,000 productive rearrangements.

The assay was immunoSEQ multiplex PCR, and TCRdb's table has in-frame clones only and misses some. Here the sample spans roughly 150,000 clones, 76% being singletons. Looked up from germline, CDR1 is LGHNA and CDR2 is YNFKEQ. This CDR3 comprises 16 residues. J gave up 2 bases and V 1 base, and 4 bases lay outside the gene matches. The J gene is TRBJ2-5, the V gene TRBV4-2; 10 bases map to TRBD1. The sequenced sample was PBMCs, obtained after 24 months of ibrutinib treatment. The sequence was obtained from a human donor with chronic lymphocytic leukemia. In nucleotides, the CDR3 is TGTGCCAGCAGCCAAGGGGACAGGGGAAAACAAGAGACCCAGTACTTC. Amino acid sequence: CASSQGDRGKQETQYF.